This TCR beta chain was profiled in a study of T cells in Graves' hyperthyroidism and ophthalmopathy. Study-wide results and caveats: In blood, most of the thyroid clonotypes expanded above 0.001 were also present.

Diagnosing involved the use of clinical symptoms, serum thyroxine and TRAb, thyroid ultrasound and orbital computed tomography. Fresh peripheral blood, approximately 9.6 ml, yielded the PBMCs. Using RNA transcripts as the source, TCR beta CDR3 regions were amplified. HTBI primers were used for first-round RT-PCR of the TCR CDR3. TCRdb processed the multiplex PCR reads anew with MiXCR; each CDR3 protein has one entry. The table lists about half a million distinct CDR3 sequences, less than 25% of them singletons. The CDR3 loop spans 14 amino acids. The germline CDR1 and CDR2 sequences are DFQATT and SNEGSKA (reference sequence). Concerning this clonotype itself: The antigen is unknown. The junction shows a germline mismatch at one end, possibly a read error.

Sequencing input: blood. The origin of this receptor is a young woman with Graves' ophthalmopathy. This chain joins TRBV20-1 and TRBJ2-5; D gene uncertain. CDR3 sequence reads: CSATPGPEKETKYF. The CDR3 DNA sequence: TGCAGTGCTACTCCGGGCCCAGAGAAGGAGACCAAGTACTTC.